Following are 32 T cell receptor beta chains from one sample sequenced in a study of shared clonotypes between healthy human individuals. Method: immunoSEQ multiplex PCR; TCRdb's copy keeps in-frame clones and lacks some. Among fewer than 700,000 clones listed, about 80% were seen once. Material for sequencing was PBMCs. The receptors come from a woman aged 40 to 50 in good health. Some clones in this sample may be carry-over from other donors' samples.

The chain recombines TRBV10-3 with TRBJ2-2; 13 bases align to TRBD2. CDR3 size: 18 residues. The germline V gene has CDR1 ENHRY and CDR2 SYGVKD. Trimming took 6 bases from V and 4 from J; bases not matched to a gene: 11. The CDR3 reads CAISPVTSGRMGTGELFF. Written as DNA, the CDR3 is TGTGCCATCAGCCCGGTGACTAGCGGGAGGATGGGCACCGGGGAGCTGTTTTTT.

The chain carries TRBV21-1 and TRBJ1-1; the table's D call TRBD1 went unverified against the DNA. TRBV21-1 is a pseudogene segment. The CDR3 totals 15 residues. The CDR3, as DNA: TGTGCCAGCAGCAAAGGTCGGGACAGCTACACTGAAGCTTTCTTT. Translated: CASSKGRDSYTEAFF.

This sequence joins TRBV19 and TRBJ2-2; 9 bases agree with TRBD1. The CDR3 is 14 amino acids. Germline V CDR1 and CDR2: LNHDA, SQIVND (reference sequence). The V segment lost 7 bases and the J segment 6 bases; nucleotides outside the gene matches: 6. The CDR3 DNA is TGTGCCAGTACATGGACAGGGGAAGCCGGGGAGCTGTTTTTT. This sequence encodes CASTWTGEAGELFF.

The chain is built from TRBV29-1 and TRBJ1-2, with 10 bases aligning to TRBD1. CDR1 is SQVTM, CDR2 ANQGSEA, per germline. The CDR3 extends over 17 amino acids. V trimming: 1 base; J trimming: 3 bases; junction bases outside the gene matches: 11. The CDR3 bases are TGCAGCGTTGAAGGACCTAGGACAGGGGGATTTGACTATGGCTACACCTTC. Translated, it gives CSVEGPRTGGFDYGYTF.

V usage is TRBV9 and J usage is TRBJ2-3; 7 bases agree with TRBD2. V trimming: 2 bases; J trimming: 0 bases; junction bases outside the gene matches: 3. Germline CDR1 and CDR2: SGDLS and YYNGEE. This CDR3 comprises 15 residues. The CDR3 nucleotides read TGTGCCAGCAGCGTCTTTAGCGGGAGCACAGATACGCAGTATTTT. Protein product: CASSVFSGSTDTQYF. The complete variable domain, with remaining parts taken from reference TRBV9 and TRBJ2-3, reads DSGVTQTPKHLITATGQRVTLRCSPRSGDLSVYWYQQSLDQGLQFLIQYYNGEERAKGNILERFSAQQFPDLHSELNLSSLELGDSALYFCASSVFSGSTDTQYFGPGTRLTVL.

This clone showed up just once. CDR3: CASSLGGLEADTQYF. The CDR3 region has the DNA TGTGCCAGCAGCTTAGGTGGACTCGAGGCAGATACGCAGTATTTT. J is TRBJ2-3 and V is TRBV7-9; D is perhaps TRBD2 (5 bases). CDR3 size: 15 residues. Trimming cost V 1 base and J 4 bases, with 12 bases left between them. Germline-derived CDR1 and CDR2 are SEHNR and FQNEAQ (reference sequence).

The genes are TRBV4-2 and TRBJ2-5; TRBD2 is a possible D gene (6 bases). The CDR3 contains 16 residues. Germline V lookup: CDR1 LGHNA, CDR2 YNFKEQ. Trimming left V 0 bases short and J 4 bases short, with 15 bases between. CDR3 protein: CASSQEVGGVGETQYF. The CDR3 coding sequence is TGTGCCAGCAGCCAAGAAGTGGGGGGAGTTGGAGAGACCCAGTACTTC.

CDR3 region: CASRTTGYLRPQHF. In DNA form, the CDR3 reads TGTGCCAGCAGAACGACAGGGTATCTCAGGCCCCAGCATTTT. V and J are TRBV28 and TRBJ1-5; 7 nucleotides align to TRBD1. Germline V CDR1 and CDR2: MDHEN, SYDVKM. V lost 6 bases and J lost 9; bases outside the gene matches: 11. This CDR3 comprises 14 residues.

This sequence joins TRBV6-5 and TRBJ2-5; TRBD2 might be the D (6 bases). The germline V gene has CDR1 MNHEY and CDR2 SVGAGI. CDR3 length equals 13 residues. The V end was cut by 6 bases, the J end by 1 base, with 9 bases between. The CDR3 reads CASRNSGQETQYF. The CDR3 coding sequence is TGTGCCAGCAGAAATAGCGGCCAAGAGACCCAGTACTTC.

This clone was detected only once. The CDR3 loop reads CASSPTEVGTTEAFF. The CDR3 nucleotides read TGCGCCAGCAGCCCAACAGAGGTAGGGACCACTGAAGCTTTCTTT. The chain couples TRBV5-1 to TRBJ1-1; TRBD1 is a possible D gene (5 bases). V shed 4 bases and J shed 4 bases, with 17 bases lying between them. There are 15 residues in the CDR3. Germline loops: CDR1 SGHRS, CDR2 YFSETQ.

This chain uses TRBV5-4 with TRBJ2-7; TRBD1 matches at 7 bases. The CDR3 has 16 residues. Losses at the gene ends were 3 bases for V and 2 bases for J; bases not matched to a gene: 11. Germline-derived CDR1 and CDR2 are SGHNT and YYREEE (reference sequence). The CDR3 DNA follows: TGTGCCAGCAGCTCAAACCCGGGACAGCAAGCCTACGAGCAGTACTTC. Its translation is CASSSNPGQQAYEQYF.

The V gene is TRBV25-1, the J gene TRBJ2-5, with TRBD2 identical over 9 bases. Trimming at V came to 3 bases and at J to 6 bases, leaving 11 bases not matched to a gene. The germline gives CDR1 MGHDK, CDR2 SYGVNS. The CDR3 totals 16 residues. CDR3 protein: CASSDIETSGRKTQYF. As DNA, the CDR3 is TGTGCCAGCAGTGATATCGAGACTAGCGGTCGGAAGACCCAGTACTTC.

The V call is TRBV28, the J call TRBJ1-3; a possible D gene is TRBD1 (5 bases). Germline CDR1 and CDR2: MDHEN and SYDVKM. The ends were cut back, 4 bases at V and 0 bases at J, with 16 bases in the middle. The CDR3 loop spans 17 amino acids. Here the CDR3 DNA reads TGTGCCAGCAGTTCTTTTAGGTGGGGGAACTCTGGAAACACCATATATTTT. Residues: CASSSFRWGNSGNTIYF.

This clone was observed a few times. A far bigger clonotype differs at one base, so this is likely a read error. The gene calls are TRBV4-2 and TRBJ1-1; possible D gene TRBD1, 6 bases. The CDR3 runs 14 residues. CDR1 and CDR2 (germline): LGHNA, YNFKEQ. Trimming shortened V by 3 bases and J by 11 bases, and 19 bases separated the two germline ends. CDR3 sequence reads: CASSHGLDSQGAFF. CDR3 sequence (DNA): TGTGCCAGCAGCCACGGCCTGGACAGCCAGGGGGCTTTCTTT.

Regarding this clone: This could be a read error, since a much larger clone is one nucleotide away. The identical CDR3 is also encoded by other nucleotide sequences in the sample. The chain employs TRBV30 and TRBJ2-7; TRBD1 agrees at 8 bases. CDR1 and CDR2 (germline): GTSNPN, SVGIG (reference sequence). The CDR3 consists of 14 residues. The CDR3 coding sequence is TGCGCCTGGAGGGGTCCCCCAGGGGGCCGCGAGCAGTACTTC. This sequence encodes CAWRGPPGGREQYF.

The V gene is TRBV5-1, the J gene TRBJ2-7, with 8 bases matching TRBD1. The trim removed 4 bases at V and 3 bases at J, leaving 3 bases unmatched. The CDR3 loop spans 13 amino acids. Germline V gene sequence: CDR1 SGHRS, CDR2 YFSETQ. CDR3 amino acids: CASSRGQDYEQYF. The CDR3 nucleotides are TGCGCCAGCAGCAGGGGACAGGACTACGAGCAGTACTTC.

This clone has just a few counts. The DNA of the CDR3 is TGTGCCAGCAGCGTGAGCGGGAGCGATGCCGGGGAGCTGTTTTTT. It translates to CASSVSGSDAGELFF. This chain joins TRBV2 and TRBJ2-2, with 8 bases that match TRBD2. The CDR3 sequence is 15 residues long. Germline V lookup: CDR1 SNHLY, CDR2 FYNNEI. The V segment lost 6 bases and the J segment 6 bases; nucleotides outside the gene matches: 9.

This clone was counted once. CDR3 in DNA: TGTGCCAGCAGCACGCTAGCGGGAGACACCGGGGAGCTGTTTTTT. It specifies CASSTLAGDTGELFF. The chain links TRBV7-6 to TRBJ2-2, with 10 nucleotides matching TRBD2. Germline V gene sequence: CDR1 SGHVS, CDR2 FNYEAQ. Unmatched junction bases numbered 3, after V lost 5 bases and J lost 3 bases. The CDR3 loop spans 15 amino acids. Filled out from reference TRBV7-6 and TRBJ2-2, the complete variable domain reads GAGVSQSPRYKVTKRGQDVALRCDPISGHVSLYWYRQALGQGPEFLTYFNYEAQQDKSGLPNDRFSAERPEGSISTLTIQRTEQRDSAMYRCASSTLAGDTGELFFGEGSRLTVL.

The chain has TRBV11-2 and TRBJ2-3, with TRBD2 identical over 9 bases. The V gene's germline CDR1 is SGHAT and CDR2 FQNNGV. V was pared by 4 bases and J by 4 bases, with 6 bases of the junction left unmatched. The CDR3 runs to 15 residues. This CDR3 reads CASSSLAGVSDTQYF. For the CDR3, the DNA is TGTGCCAGCAGCTCTTTAGCGGGAGTTTCAGATACGCAGTATTTT.

The chain recombines TRBV4-3 with TRBJ2-7; TRBD2 matches at 11 bases. Germline lookup yields CDR1 LGHNA and CDR2 YSLEER. The CDR3 is made up of 17 amino acids. Trimming took 0 bases from V and 3 from J; bases not matched to a gene: 7. CDR3 nucleotide sequence: TGCGCCAGCAGCCAAGATCTGCCTAGCGGGAGGCGCTACGAGCAGTACTTC. This gives the protein CASSQDLPSGRRYEQYF.

This clone showed up just a few times. The CDR3 protein is CASEGAENEQFF. CDR3 coding DNA: TGTGCCTCGGAGGGGGCTGAGAATGAGCAGTTCTTC. This chain connects TRBV10-3 to TRBJ2-1, with a possible D match to TRBD1 (7 bases). Germline V gene sequence: CDR1 ENHRY, CDR2 SYGVKD. The V end was cut by 11 bases, the J end by 7 bases, with 15 bases between. The CDR3 extends over 12 amino acids.

The V and J genes are TRBV7-9 and TRBJ2-1; no clear D gene. Germline V CDR1 and CDR2: SEHNR, FQNEAQ (reference sequence). The CDR3 contains 16 residues. V lost 0 bases to trimming and J lost 9 bases, with 18 bases between them. The CDR3 region is CASSLAFKGPLSEQFF. CDR3 sequence (DNA): TGTGCCAGCAGCTTAGCGTTTAAGGGCCCTTTATCTGAGCAGTTCTTC.

This clone came up once. The CDR3 bases are TGCGCCAGCAGCTTACAGGGGGCCCAAGAGACCCAGTACTTC. It specifies CASSLQGAQETQYF. This chain joins TRBV5-1 and TRBJ2-5, with 9 bases fitting TRBD1. CDR1 is SGHRS and CDR2 is YFSETQ in the germline V gene. V lost 2 bases to trimming and J lost 1 base; unmatched junction nucleotides: 0. The CDR3 runs 14 residues.

J is TRBJ2-1 and V is TRBV18; D may be TRBD2 (6 bases). Per the germline V gene, CDR1 is KGHSH and CDR2 is LQKENI. This CDR3 comprises 15 residues. V lost 2 bases and J 5 bases, leaving 13 bases between the germline ends. CDR3 residues: CASSPYPGLNNEQFF. In DNA, the CDR3 is TGTGCCAGCTCACCATACCCGGGACTCAACAATGAGCAGTTCTTC.

The V and J genes are TRBV2 and TRBJ2-5; possibly TRBD1 for D (5 bases). This CDR3 contains 14 residues. Trimming took off 4 bases at V and 2 bases at J, with 11 bases between the two ends. CDR1 and CDR2 from the germline V gene are SNHLY and FYNNEI. The CDR3 DNA reads TGTGCCAGCAGTGTCGTCTCAGGGCAAGAGACCCAGTACTTC. Translated, it gives CASSVVSGQETQYF.

The chain couples TRBV4-2 to TRBJ1-4, with a possible D match to TRBD1 (6 bases). CDR3 length: 17 residues. Germline V gene data show CDR1 as LGHNA and CDR2 as YNFKEQ. V lost 0 bases, J lost 2 bases, and 13 bases lay in between. The CDR3 loop is CASSQDLRGGTNEKLFF. CDR3 coding DNA: TGTGCCAGCAGCCAAGATCTCAGGGGAGGCACTAATGAAAAACTGTTTTTT.

In regard to this clone: A far larger clone differs by one base, so this is likely a read error. The genes are TRBV6-1 and TRBJ2-5; TRBD1 is a possible D gene (7 bases). The J call is uncertain, as TRBJ2-7 better fits the DNA end. Germline V gene sequence: CDR1 MNHNS, CDR2 SASEGT. This CDR3 contains 14 residues. The CDR3 DNA reads as TGTGCCAGCAGTCCGGCAGGGGGGCTCTACGAGCAGTACTTC. Protein product: CASSPAGGLYEQYF.

V usage is TRBV5-4 and J usage is TRBJ1-2; D possibly corresponds to TRBD1 (5 bases). This CDR3 contains 15 residues. CDR1 is SGHNT and CDR2 is YYREEE in the germline V gene (reference sequence). With 0 bases removed from V and 3 bases from J, the gap between germline ends came to 12 bases. CDR3 protein: CASSLAQGRDYGYTF. The CDR3 DNA sequence: TGTGCCAGCAGCTTGGCTCAGGGACGGGACTATGGCTACACCTTC.

The V call is TRBV4-1, the J call TRBJ2-7; D unresolved. The CDR3 consists of 14 residues. The germline CDR1 and CDR2 sequences are MGHRA and YSYEKL. The V gene lost 0 bases and the J gene lost 1 base, with 7 bases spanning the gap. Here the CDR3 reads CASSQDMGSYEQYF. In DNA form, the CDR3 reads TGCGCCAGCAGCCAAGATATGGGATCCTACGAGCAGTACTTC.

The chain employs TRBV4-1 and TRBJ1-2; 8 nucleotides align to TRBD1. Germline V lookup: CDR1 MGHRA, CDR2 YSYEKL. There are 17 residues in the CDR3. J was trimmed by 4 bases and V by 1 base; bases with no gene match: 11. CDR3 DNA sequence: TGCGCCAGCAGCCAAGTAACAACAGGGGGAGGGAGCTATGGCTACACCTTC. This sequence encodes CASSQVTTGGGSYGYTF.

The chain has TRBV5-1 and TRBJ2-5, with D perhaps TRBD1 or TRBD2 (5 bases each). The CDR3 runs to 15 residues. In germline, CDR1 is SGHRS, CDR2 YFSETQ. V was shortened by 4 bases and J by 4 bases, with 17 bases between the two germline ends. CDR3 coding DNA: TGCGCCAGCAGCCCGGGACCGACTGGGGCAGAGACCCAGTACTTC. It is translated as CASSPGPTGAETQYF.

The V call is TRBV25-1, the J call TRBJ2-7; 7 positions agree with TRBD2. The length of the CDR3 is 13 residues. Germline-derived CDR1 and CDR2 are MGHDK and SYGVNS. V lost 4 bases and J lost 6; bases outside the gene matches: 6. CDR3 residues: CASSGSGMGEQYF. The CDR3 bases are TGTGCCAGCAGTGGGAGCGGGATGGGCGAGCAGTACTTC.